One and the same sample provided the 19 T cell receptor beta chains below, sequenced in a study of shared clonotypes between healthy human individuals. The data were produced by immunoSEQ multiplex PCR, yet TCRdb's version contains in-frame clones alone and is incomplete. This sample has around 2,000,000 clones; 95% occur once, and the top ten carry 0.1% to 0.15%. The sequencing input was naive CD4+ T cells sorted from blood. Subset denoted: CD45RA+ positively selected. These receptors came from a man in his late teens or twenties in good health.

The chain combines TRBV5-4 with TRBJ2-7, with D tentatively TRBD1 or TRBD2 (6 bases each). CDR3 size: 14 residues. Trimming pared 4 bases from V and 4 bases from J, leaving 15 bases between. The germline CDR1 and CDR2 sequences are SGHNT and YYREEE (reference sequence). The CDR3 DNA reads as TGTGCCAGCAGCAGAATGGGGGGCTGGTACGAGCAGTACTTC. Its translation: CASSRMGGWYEQYF.

This clone appeared a few times. The CDR3: CASSTPGTGTYEQYF. The CDR3 DNA sequence: TGTGCCAGCAGCACTCCCGGGACAGGGACCTACGAGCAGTACTTC. The V gene is TRBV28, the J gene TRBJ2-7, with 9 bases identical to TRBD1. Looked up from germline, CDR1 is MDHEN and CDR2 is SYDVKM. Unmatched junction bases numbered 8, after V lost 6 bases and J lost 2 bases. The CDR3 runs to 15 residues.

As regards this clone: Other DNA sequences in the sample encode the same CDR3. The V and J genes are TRBV7-2 and TRBJ2-7, with D perhaps TRBD1 (5 bases). There are 13 residues in the CDR3. Germline V gene sequence: CDR1 SGHTA, CDR2 FQGNSA. V dropped 2 bases and J dropped 5 bases, with 10 bases sitting between them. CDR3: CASSLFGQHEQYF. DNA of the CDR3: TGTGCCAGCAGCTTATTCGGACAACACGAGCAGTACTTC.

The V and J genes are TRBV9 and TRBJ1-1, with 7 bases identical to TRBD1. This CDR3 spans 16 amino acids. CDR1 is SGDLS and CDR2 is YYNGEE in the germline V gene. V was pared by 4 bases and J by 0 bases, with 9 bases of the junction left unmatched. CDR3 bases: TGTGCCAGCAGCCGAACGGGACAGCCTATGAACACTGAAGCTTTCTTT. It codes for CASSRTGQPMNTEAFF.

The chain links TRBV14 to TRBJ1-1; D might be TRBD1 (5 bases). Per germline, CDR1 SGHDN and CDR2 FVKESK. CDR3 length equals 13 residues. V was pared by 4 bases and J by 3 bases, with 9 bases between. The CDR3 reads CASSPGRDTEAFF. The CDR3 region has the DNA TGTGCCAGCAGCCCAGGGAGGGACACTGAAGCTTTCTTT.

This chain joins TRBV5-6 and TRBJ2-7; D assignment may be TRBD1 or TRBD2 (5 bases each). The CDR3 spans 15 residues. Germline V gene data show CDR1 as SGHDT and CDR2 as YYEEEE. V lost 4 bases to trimming and J lost 9 bases, with 23 bases between them. CDR3 bases: TGTGCCAGCAGCGTCTGGGCGATTGTACGGGGCGGGCAGTACTTC. As protein: CASSVWAIVRGGQYF.

The J gene is TRBJ2-1, the V gene TRBV7-9, with 10 bases identical to TRBD1. V dropped 6 bases and J dropped 7; count of bases not matched to a gene: 12. Germline loops: CDR1 SEHNR, CDR2 FQNEAQ (reference sequence). The length of the CDR3 is 16 residues. The CDR3 reads CASRTSGTGVGNEQFF. CDR3 bases: TGTGCCAGCAGAACCTCCGGGACAGGGGTCGGGAATGAGCAGTTCTTC.

The J gene is TRBJ1-3, the V gene TRBV6-1; D gene uncertain. The V gene's germline CDR1 is MNHNS and CDR2 SASEGT. The CDR3 contains 14 residues. For the CDR3, the DNA is TGTGCGACAAACAGCTATTTCTCTGGAAACACCATATATTTT. This translates into CATNSYFSGNTIYF.

CDR3 amino acids: CASSSLKMEGNYGYTF. CDR3 nucleotides: TGTGCCAGCAGTTCCTTGAAGATGGAGGGTAACTATGGCTACACCTTC. This chain uses TRBV2 with TRBJ1-2; no definite D call. The CDR3 has 16 amino acids. CDR1 and CDR2 from the germline V gene are SNHLY and FYNNEI. V was trimmed by 5 bases and J by 1 base, leaving 17 bases between them.

This chain uses TRBV5-1 with TRBJ2-3; 9 bases map to TRBD1. Germline V gene sequence: CDR1 SGHRS, CDR2 YFSETQ. V dropped 1 base and J dropped 0; count of bases not matched to a gene: 3. CDR3 size: 16 residues. CDR3 loop: CASSLPGQGSTDTQYF. CDR3 coding DNA: TGCGCCAGCAGCTTGCCCGGACAGGGGAGCACAGATACGCAGTATTTT.

The J gene is TRBJ2-5, the V gene TRBV2; D ambiguous. The CDR3 has 17 residues. Germline CDR1 and CDR2: SNHLY and FYNNEI. Trimming took 6 bases from V and 1 from J, leaving 21 bases between them. The CDR3 DNA is TGTGCCAGCAGCCACGGACCCCACTACGGCCTCCAAGAGACCCAGTACTTC. Amino acid sequence: CASSHGPHYGLQETQYF.

This chain links TRBV6-1 with TRBJ2-1, with 10 positions matching TRBD1. This CDR3 comprises 16 residues. The V segment lost 0 bases and the J segment 3 bases; nucleotides outside the gene matches: 2. Germline V CDR1 and CDR2: MNHNS, SASEGT. The CDR3 reads CASSEARTGGYNEQFF. CDR3 DNA sequence: TGTGCCAGCAGTGAAGCGCGGACAGGGGGCTACAATGAGCAGTTCTTC.

The DNA of the CDR3 is TGTGCCAGCAGCTTCCTCAGGAGGATGGACTATGGCTACACCTTC. This sequence encodes CASSFLRRMDYGYTF. V usage is TRBV7-9 and J usage is TRBJ1-2, with unresolved D. Germline lookup yields CDR1 SEHNR and CDR2 FQNEAQ (reference sequence). V lost 3 bases to trimming and J lost 3 bases, with 14 bases between them. This CDR3 contains 15 residues.

This clone was seen once. This sequence joins TRBV4-2 and TRBJ1-2, with TRBD1 as a possible D gene (6 bases). Germline lookup yields CDR1 LGHNA and CDR2 YNFKEQ. The CDR3 consists of 15 residues. Trimming removed 4 bases from V and 1 base from J, with 13 bases in between. CDR3 protein: CASSLYLQGNYGYTF. In DNA form, the CDR3 reads TGTGCCAGCAGCCTCTACCTACAGGGTAACTATGGCTACACCTTC.

The J gene is TRBJ1-5, the V gene TRBV28, with D perhaps matching TRBD1 (5 bases). Germline lookup yields CDR1 MDHEN and CDR2 SYDVKM. Trimming shortened V by 3 bases and J by 7 bases, and 7 bases separated the two germline ends. This CDR3 spans 12 amino acids. The CDR3: CASSFGQQPQHF. CDR3 DNA: TGTGCCAGCAGTTTTGGACAACAGCCCCAGCATTTT.

The chain uses TRBV4-1 and TRBJ2-1, with D possibly TRBD2 on 6 matching bases. CDR3 length: 18 amino acids. Germline assignment: CDR1 MGHRA and CDR2 YSYEKL. V was clipped by 0 bases and J by 3 bases, with 18 bases between them. CDR3 sequence (DNA): TGCGCCAGCAGCCAAGAAGGCCTCCTCCGGGACTTCTACAATGAGCAGTTCTTC. This gives the protein CASSQEGLLRDFYNEQFF.

V gene TRBV6-4 combines with J gene TRBJ2-3; 8 bases map to TRBD1. J gave up 1 base and V 7 bases, and 10 bases lay outside the gene matches. This CDR3 has 16 residues. Germline assignment: CDR1 MRHNA and CDR2 SNTAGT. Written as DNA, the CDR3 is TGTGCCAGCAAAAGACCCGGGACAGGACGCACAGATACGCAGTATTTT. Translated: CASKRPGTGRTDTQYF.

Comments on this clone: A much larger clone sits a single nucleotide away, making a read error possible. The rearrangement joins TRBV7-2 to TRBJ1-2; D is uncertain. This CDR3 region has 14 residues. The V end lost 2 bases, the J end lost 5 bases, and 12 bases lay between the germline ends. The V gene's germline CDR1 is SGHTA and CDR2 FQGNSA. DNA for the CDR3: TGTGCCAGCAGCTTAACATCACAGTCTTATGGCTACACCTTC. Translating it yields CASSLTSQSYGYTF.

This chain joins TRBV14 and TRBJ1-3, with TRBD1 identical over 7 bases. The CDR3 is made up of 18 amino acids. Germline V gene lookup returns CDR1 SGHDN and CDR2 FVKESK. V gave up 1 base and J gave up 0 bases; unmatched junction bases: 9. CDR3 residues: CASSQVLTGVLSGNTIYF. CDR3 in DNA: TGTGCCAGCAGCCAAGTTTTAACAGGGGTCCTCTCTGGAAACACCATATATTTT.